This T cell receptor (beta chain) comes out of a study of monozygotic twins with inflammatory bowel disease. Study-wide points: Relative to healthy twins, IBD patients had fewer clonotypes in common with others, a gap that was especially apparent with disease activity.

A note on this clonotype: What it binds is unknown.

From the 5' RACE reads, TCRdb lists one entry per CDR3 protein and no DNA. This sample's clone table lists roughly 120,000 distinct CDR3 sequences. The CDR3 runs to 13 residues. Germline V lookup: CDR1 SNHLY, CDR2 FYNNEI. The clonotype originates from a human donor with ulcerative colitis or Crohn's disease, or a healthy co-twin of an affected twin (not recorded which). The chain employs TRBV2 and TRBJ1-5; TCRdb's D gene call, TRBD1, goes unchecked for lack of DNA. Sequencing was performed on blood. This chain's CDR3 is CASRFDRAQPQHF.